This record looks at one T cell receptor (beta chain) sequence and its context. The antigen remains unidentified. The data originate from a study of cytomegalovirus exposure and HLA in healthy donors. The donors were part of the validation cohort, which consisted of approximately 110 subjects and was separate from the first cohort of several hundred subjects. Study-level results: A later analysis found first-cohort TCR clusters tended to co-occur in the 120 or so validation repertoires.

The CDR3 covers 13 residues. Per the germline V gene, CDR1 is MNHEY and CDR2 is SVGAGI. Trimming took off 6 bases at V and 4 bases at J, with 9 bases between the two ends. Produced via immunoSEQ multiplex PCR; TCRdb's table is partial and in-frame only. The sample has 160,000 or so clones, around four fifths seen once. This receptor was taken from a man aged 25-45 years in good health and CMV-seropositive. Sequenced input: PBMCs. The chain employs TRBV6-5 and TRBJ2-2; possible D gene TRBD2, 5 bases. Written as DNA, the CDR3 is TGTGCCAGCAGGGATGCGGGCACCGGGGAGCTGTTTTTT. Its protein is CASRDAGTGELFF.